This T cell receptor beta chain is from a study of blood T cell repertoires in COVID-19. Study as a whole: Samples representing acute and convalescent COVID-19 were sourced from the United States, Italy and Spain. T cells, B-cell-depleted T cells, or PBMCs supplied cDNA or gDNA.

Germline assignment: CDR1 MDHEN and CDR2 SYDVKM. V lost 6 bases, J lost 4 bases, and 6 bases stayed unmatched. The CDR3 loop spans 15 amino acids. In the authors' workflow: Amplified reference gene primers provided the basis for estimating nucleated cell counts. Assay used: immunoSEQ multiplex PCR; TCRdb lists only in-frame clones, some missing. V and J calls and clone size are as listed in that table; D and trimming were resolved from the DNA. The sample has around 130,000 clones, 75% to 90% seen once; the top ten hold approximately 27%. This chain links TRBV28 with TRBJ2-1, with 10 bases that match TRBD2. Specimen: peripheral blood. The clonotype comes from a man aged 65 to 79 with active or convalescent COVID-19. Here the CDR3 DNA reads TGTGCCAGCAGACCGGGACTAGCGCGGTACAATGAGCAGTTCTTC. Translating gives CASRPGLARYNEQFF. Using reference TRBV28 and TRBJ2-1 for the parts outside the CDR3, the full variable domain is DVKVTQSSRYLVKRTGEKVFLECVQDMDHENMFWYRQDPGLGLRLIYFSYDVKMKEKGDIPEGYSVSREKKERFSLILESASTNQTSMYLCASRPGLARYNEQFFGPGTRLTVL.